This passage covers 6 T cell receptor beta chains from one sample sequenced in a study of CD8 T cells in ankylosing spondylitis. MiXCR, run by TCRdb on the 5' RACE reads, gives a single entry per CDR3 protein. In the table there are roughly 230,000 distinct CDR3 sequences, roughly 18% of which are singletons. Sample: blood, either unsorted or a sorted T cell fraction (not recorded which). The origin of the receptors is a male donor with ankylosing spondylitis or in good health (not recorded which).

Many counts were recorded for this clonotype. The V call is TRBV15, the J call TRBJ2-2; no definite D call. The CDR3 is made up of 15 amino acids. Trimming pared 1 base from V and 5 bases from J, leaving 11 bases between. The germline V gene has CDR1 LNHNV and CDR2 YYDKDF (reference sequence). The CDR3 coding sequence is TGTGCCACCAGCAGAGGCCCCGGGTGGACCGGGGAGCTGTTTTTT. This gives the protein CATSRGPGWTGELFF.

Here the CDR3 reads CASSPGPGQPGGRTSEQFF. CDR3 sequence (DNA): TGTGCCAGCAGCCCAGGGCCGGGACAACCGGGAGGAAGAACTAGTGAGCAGTTCTTC. J is TRBJ2-1 and V is TRBV11-1; TRBD2 might be the D (7 bases). Germline V gene lookup returns CDR1 SGHAT and CDR2 FQDESV (reference sequence). This CDR3 contains 19 residues. Trimming took off 5 bases at V and 9 bases at J, with 32 bases between the two ends.

The rearrangement joins TRBV12-3 or TRBV12-4 to TRBJ2-3, with D unresolved. The V and J ends lost 1 base and 0 bases respectively, with 5 bases between them. The CDR3 has 14 residues. This chain's CDR3 is CASSLGLSTDTQYF. The CDR3, as DNA: TGTGCCAGCAGTTTAGGTCTCAGCACAGATACGCAGTATTTT.

This clonotype appeared a few times. The chain employs TRBV29-1 and TRBJ2-3, with 8 bases identical to TRBD1. V trimming: 6 bases; J trimming: 2 bases; junction bases outside the gene matches: 4. The CDR3 loop spans 13 amino acids. Germline values: CDR1 SQVTM, CDR2 ANQGSEA. The CDR3 nucleotides are TGCAGCGTAATGACAGGGGACACAGATACGCAGTATTTT. Protein sequence: CSVMTGDTDTQYF.

Points on this clonotype: A clone one base away is much larger, so this may be a read error. V and J are TRBV6-1 and TRBJ1-5, with a possible D match to TRBD1 (6 bases). With 6 bases removed from V and 0 bases from J, the gap between germline ends came to 12 bases. The CDR3 length is 15 residues. Germline V lookup: CDR1 MNHNS, CDR2 SASEGT. The CDR3 DNA sequence: TGTGCCAGCAGGCCCCGACAGGTTAGCAATCAGCCCCAGCATTTT. This encodes CASRPRQVSNQPQHF.

This clonotype was found many times. The CDR3 protein is CSARPSDRGHTEAFF. For the CDR3, the DNA is TGCAGTGCTAGACCCTCGGACAGGGGCCACACTGAAGCTTTCTTT. V and J are TRBV20-1 and TRBJ1-1; 9 nucleotides line up with TRBD1. This CDR3 region has 15 residues. Unmatched junction bases numbered 7, after V lost 2 bases and J lost 3 bases. Germline assignment: CDR1 DFQATT and CDR2 SNEGSKA (reference sequence).